These T cell receptor beta chains were read from a single sample in a study of cytomegalovirus exposure and HLA in healthy donors. Method: immunoSEQ multiplex PCR; TCRdb's copy keeps in-frame clones and lacks some. This sample has 90,000 to 140,000 clones, with less than 80% found just once. The specimen sequenced was PBMCs. Source of these receptors: a young man in good health and CMV-seronegative. Each CDR3 is given with its conserved first and last residue. The D gene is left open where the match is weak. The size entry is marked missing in some rows and otherwise reads once, few, many or a size class.

V gene	clone size	J gene	D gene	CDR3 protein	CDR3 DNA
TRBV6-1	NA	TRBJ1-5	TRBD1	CASTGGNNQPQHF	TGTGCCAGCACAGGGGGCAATAATCAGCCCCAGCATTTT
TRBV6-5	NA	TRBJ2-5	NA	CASRADWGQETQYF	TGTGCCAGCAGAGCGGACTGGGGACAAGAGACCCAGTACTTC
TRBV19	NA	TRBJ1-1	NA	CASSILRGNTEAFF	TGTGCCAGTAGTATTCTGAGAGGAAACACTGAAGCTTTCTTT
TRBV9	NA	TRBJ2-5	TRBD1	CASSQGQGAETQYF	TGTGCCAGCAGCCAAGGACAGGGAGCAGAGACCCAGTACTTC
TRBV5-1	NA	TRBJ2-1	TRBD2	CASSLGPSGAVNEQFF	TGCGCCAGCAGCTTGGGCCCTAGCGGGGCGGTCAATGAGCAGTTCTTC
TRBV5-6	NA	TRBJ1-1	NA	CASSFPGSDTEAFF	TGTGCCAGCAGCTTTCCAGGGTCGGACACTGAAGCTTTCTTT
TRBV7-9	NA	TRBJ1-4	NA	CAGDLEGKEKLFF	TGTGCCGGGGACCTGGAGGGGAAGGAAAAACTGTTTTTT
TRBV14	NA	TRBJ2-7	NA	CASSQDRSGAVYEQYF	TGTGCCAGCAGCCAAGATCGTTCAGGGGCCGTCTACGAGCAGTACTTC
TRBV15	NA	TRBJ2-7	NA	CATSTGLYEQYF	TGTGCCACCAGCACCGGACTATACGAGCAGTACTTC
TRBV4-1	NA	TRBJ1-3	TRBD1	CASSQFPQGVVRSGNTIYF	TGCGCCAGCAGCCAATTTCCACAGGGGGTTGTGAGGTCTGGAAACACCATATATTTT
TRBV30	NA	TRBJ1-2	NA	CAGRGDLDGYTF	TGTGCCGGACGGGGGGATCTTGATGGCTACACCTTC
TRBV11-2	NA	TRBJ2-7	NA	CASSLVQGTLSYEQYF	TGTGCCAGCAGCTTAGTACAGGGGACTCTCTCCTACGAGCAGTACTTC
TRBV10-1	NA	TRBJ1-4	NA	CASVITGRKKLFF	TGCGCCAGCGTTATAACAGGCCGGAAAAAACTGTTTTTT
TRBV29-1	NA	TRBJ1-2	TRBD1	CSVEGGWGQGLLGYTF	TGCAGCGTTGAAGGGGGGTGGGGACAGGGATTATTGGGCTACACCTTC
TRBV10-3	NA	TRBJ2-2	TRBD1	CAISFDRAGTGELFF	TGTGCCATCAGCTTTGACAGGGCGGGCACCGGGGAGCTGTTTTTT
TRBV10-3	NA	TRBJ2-7	NA	CAISEPGQSDEQYF	TGTGCCATCAGTGAGCCTGGACAGAGCGACGAGCAGTACTTC
TRBV19	NA	TRBJ2-7	NA	CASSRTEGYEQYF	TGTGCCAGTAGTAGGACGGAGGGCTACGAGCAGTACTTC
TRBV7-2	NA	TRBJ2-3	TRBD2	CASSPVKRGGGTDTQYF	TGTGCCAGCAGCCCCGTGAAGCGGGGGGGCGGCACAGATACGCAGTATTTT
TRBV19	NA	TRBJ2-7	TRBD1	CASSPKGQDEQYF	TGTGCCAGTAGTCCAAAGGGACAGGACGAGCAGTACTTC
TRBV2	NA	TRBJ1-5	TRBD1	CASEPGQGANQPQHF	TGTGCCAGCGAGCCGGGACAGGGGGCCAATCAGCCCCAGCATTTT
TRBV7-8	NA	TRBJ2-7	NA	CASSLVREQYF	TGTGCCAGCAGCTTAGTTCGGGAGCAGTACTTC
TRBV7-6	NA	TRBJ2-4	NA	CASSFGGQGNKNIQYF	TGTGCCAGCAGCTTCGGTGGGCAGGGCAATAAAAACATTCAGTACTTC
TRBV18	NA	TRBJ1-2	NA	CASSPLRAGVSRNKQGASGYTF	TGTGCCAGCTCACCACTCCGAGCAGGCGTCTCCCGCAACAAACAGGGCGCTTCAGGCTACACCTTC
TRBV6-4	NA	TRBJ2-1	TRBD2	CASSETSGGAGPGEQFF	TGTGCCAGCAGTGAGACTAGCGGGGGGGCCGGGCCTGGTGAGCAGTTCTTC
TRBV9	NA	TRBJ2-3	TRBD2	CASSPPSGLAGGDTQYF	TGTGCCAGCAGCCCCCCCTCGGGACTAGCGGGGGGAGATACGCAGTATTTT
TRBV19	NA	TRBJ2-7	TRBD1	CATVDRESYEQYF	TGTGCCACCGTAGACAGGGAATCCTACGAGCAGTACTTC
TRBV7-9	NA	TRBJ2-1	NA	CASSLSGDIYNEQFF	TGTGCCAGCAGCTTATCAGGGGATATTTACAATGAGCAGTTCTTC
TRBV2	NA	TRBJ1-2	TRBD1	CASRAGQGNYGYTF	TGTGCCAGCAGAGCCGGACAGGGGAACTATGGCTACACCTTC
TRBV10-3	NA	TRBJ2-1	TRBD2	CASGLAARREWDEQFF	TGTGCCAGCGGACTAGCGGCGAGGAGGGAGTGGGATGAGCAGTTCTTC
TRBV25-1	few	TRBJ2-1	TRBD2	CASRLAEGSYNEQFF	TGTGCCAGCAGACTAGCGGAGGGGTCCTACAATGAGCAGTTCTTC
TRBV5-5	NA	TRBJ2-7	TRBD2	CASSLGTSGRTYEQYF	TGTGCCAGCAGCTTAGGGACTAGCGGGAGAACCTACGAGCAGTACTTC
TRBV7-9	NA	TRBJ1-4	NA	CASSLGALRGSEKLFF	TGTGCCAGCAGCTTAGGAGCATTGAGGGGGAGCGAAAAACTGTTTTTT
TRBV25-1	few	TRBJ2-7	NA	CASSEGGGGFAYEQYF	TGTGCCAGCAGTGAAGGGGGAGGGGGTTTCGCCTACGAGCAGTACTTC
TRBV6-5	NA	TRBJ1-2	NA	CASSYSNSYGYTF	TGTGCCAGCAGTTACTCGAACAGCTATGGCTACACCTTC
TRBV5-6	NA	TRBJ1-1	NA	CASSLVSPFGEVNTEAFF	TGTGCCAGCAGCTTGGTTTCGCCGTTCGGGGAGGTGAACACTGAAGCTTTCTTT
TRBV19	NA	TRBJ2-3	TRBD1	CASRQGSTDTQYF	TGTGCCAGTAGACAGGGGAGCACAGATACGCAGTATTTT
TRBV2	NA	TRBJ2-1	NA	CASRLRRDNEQFF	TGTGCCAGCAGGCTCAGGAGGGACAATGAGCAGTTCTTC
TRBV6-6	NA	TRBJ1-5	NA	CASSSDSRGADQPQHF	TGTGCCAGCAGTTCGGACAGTAGAGGGGCCGACCAGCCCCAGCATTTT
TRBV11-2	NA	TRBJ1-1	TRBD1	CASSYKQGSGEAFF	TGTGCCAGCAGCTATAAACAGGGGTCGGGTGAAGCTTTCTTT
TRBV19	few	TRBJ2-7	TRBD2	CASSPGPGLAGDEQYF	TGTGCCAGTAGCCCTGGACCGGGACTAGCGGGAGACGAGCAGTACTTC
TRBV19	few	TRBJ1-5	NA	CASSTDSNQPQHF	TGTGCCAGTAGTACGGACAGTAATCAGCCCCAGCATTTT
TRBV9	NA	TRBJ2-7	NA	CASSVAGLGEQYF	TGTGCCAGCAGCGTAGCAGGCCTCGGCGAGCAGTACTTC
TRBV27	few	TRBJ2-3	NA	CASSQGSTDTQYF	TGTGCCAGCAGCCAGGGTAGCACAGATACGCAGTATTTT
TRBV19	few	TRBJ2-7	TRBD2	CACSTSGAYEQYF	TGTGCCTGCAGTACTAGCGGGGCGTACGAGCAGTACTTC
TRBV6-5	NA	TRBJ2-1	NA	CASSPGYPTNNEQFF	TGTGCCAGCAGTCCGGGGTACCCCACGAACAATGAGCAGTTCTTC
TRBV27	NA	TRBJ2-7	TRBD2	CASNTGTSVSYEQYF	TGTGCCAGCAACACCGGGACTAGCGTCTCCTACGAGCAGTACTTC
TRBV29-1	NA	TRBJ1-1	NA	CSVEHIGRVAFF	TGCAGCGTTGAACATATAGGGCGGGTAGCTTTCTTT
TRBV25-1	NA	TRBJ1-2	NA	CASRGRSNYGYTF	TGTGCCAGCAGGGGCAGATCGAACTATGGCTACACCTTC
TRBV10-3	NA	TRBJ1-2	NA	CAISGAGTPNYGYTF	TGTGCCATCAGCGGGGCCGGGACACCGAACTATGGCTACACCTTC
TRBV19	NA	TRBJ1-2	NA	CASSIKGQDRNYGYTF	TGTGCCAGTAGTATTAAGGGGCAGGATAGGAACTATGGCTACACCTTC
TRBV10-1	few	TRBJ2-1	NA	CASSERYRSNEQFF	TGCGCCAGCAGTGAGAGGTATAGGAGCAATGAGCAGTTCTTC
TRBV7-9	few	TRBJ2-3	TRBD2	CASSLAGADTQYF	TGTGCCAGCAGCTTGGCGGGGGCAGATACGCAGTATTTT
TRBV27	NA	TRBJ2-2	NA	CASSLPDSTGELFF	TGTGCCAGCAGTTTACCGGACAGCACCGGGGAGCTGTTTTTT